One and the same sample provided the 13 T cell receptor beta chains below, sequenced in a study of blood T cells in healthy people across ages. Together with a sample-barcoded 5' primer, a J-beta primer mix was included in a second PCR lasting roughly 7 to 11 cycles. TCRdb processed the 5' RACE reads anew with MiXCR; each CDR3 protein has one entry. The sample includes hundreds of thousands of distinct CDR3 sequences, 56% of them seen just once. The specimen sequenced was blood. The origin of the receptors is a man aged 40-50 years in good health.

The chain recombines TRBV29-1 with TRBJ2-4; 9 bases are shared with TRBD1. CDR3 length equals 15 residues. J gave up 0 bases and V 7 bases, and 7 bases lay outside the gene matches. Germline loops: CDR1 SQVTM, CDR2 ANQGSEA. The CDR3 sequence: CSARQGVIAKNIQYF. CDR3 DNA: TGCAGCGCCCGACAGGGGGTAATAGCCAAAAACATTCAGTACTTC.

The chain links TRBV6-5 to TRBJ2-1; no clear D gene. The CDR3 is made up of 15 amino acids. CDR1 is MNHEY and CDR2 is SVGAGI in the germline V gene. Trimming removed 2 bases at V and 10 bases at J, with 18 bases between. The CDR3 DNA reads TGTGCCAGCAGTTACACCCCCGAAGGGTTGCCCGAGCAGTTCTTC. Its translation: CASSYTPEGLPEQFF.

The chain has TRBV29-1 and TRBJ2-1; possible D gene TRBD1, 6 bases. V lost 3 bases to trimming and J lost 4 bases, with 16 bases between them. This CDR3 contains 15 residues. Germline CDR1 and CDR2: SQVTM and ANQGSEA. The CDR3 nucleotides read TGCAGCGTTGACAGGGGCCAGGGGTTATACAATGAGCAGTTCTTC. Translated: CSVDRGQGLYNEQFF.

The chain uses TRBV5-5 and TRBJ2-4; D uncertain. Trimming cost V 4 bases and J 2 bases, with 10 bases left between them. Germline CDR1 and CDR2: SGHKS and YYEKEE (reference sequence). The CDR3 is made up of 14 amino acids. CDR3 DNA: TGTGCCAGCAGCCCGGTAGGGACCAAAAACATTCAGTACTTC. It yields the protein CASSPVGTKNIQYF.

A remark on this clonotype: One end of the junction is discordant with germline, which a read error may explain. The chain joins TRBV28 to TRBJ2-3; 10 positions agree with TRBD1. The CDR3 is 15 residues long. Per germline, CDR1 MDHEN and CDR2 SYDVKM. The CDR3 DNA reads TGTGCCAGCAGTTTTAGGACAGGGGGTCCAGAGACGCAGTATTTT. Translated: CASSFRTGGPETQYF.

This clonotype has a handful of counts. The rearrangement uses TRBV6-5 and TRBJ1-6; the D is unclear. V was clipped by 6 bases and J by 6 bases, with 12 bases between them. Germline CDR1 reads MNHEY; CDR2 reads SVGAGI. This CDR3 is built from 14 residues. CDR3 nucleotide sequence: TGTGCCAGCAGAGACACGTTCAGTAATTCACCCCTCCACTTT. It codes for CASRDTFSNSPLHF.

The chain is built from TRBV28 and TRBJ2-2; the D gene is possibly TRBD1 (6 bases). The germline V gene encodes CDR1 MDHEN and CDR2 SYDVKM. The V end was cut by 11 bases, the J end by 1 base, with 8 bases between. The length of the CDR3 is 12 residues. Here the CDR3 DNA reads TGTGCCGTACAGGGGAACACCGGGGAGCTGTTTTTT. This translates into CAVQGNTGELFF.

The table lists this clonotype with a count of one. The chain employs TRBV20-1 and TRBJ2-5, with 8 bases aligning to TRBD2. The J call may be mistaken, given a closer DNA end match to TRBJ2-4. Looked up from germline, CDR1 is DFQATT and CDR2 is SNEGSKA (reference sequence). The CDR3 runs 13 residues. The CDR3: CSASTSGQNIQYF. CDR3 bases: TGCAGTGCTAGTACTAGCGGCCAAAACATTCAGTACTTC.

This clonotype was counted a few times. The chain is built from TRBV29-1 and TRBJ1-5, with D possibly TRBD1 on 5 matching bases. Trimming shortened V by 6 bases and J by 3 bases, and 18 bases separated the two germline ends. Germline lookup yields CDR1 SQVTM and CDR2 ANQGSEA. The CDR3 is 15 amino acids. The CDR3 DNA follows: TGCAGCGTGACACTGGGGCGCGGGGACAATCAGCCCCAGCATTTT. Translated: CSVTLGRGDNQPQHF.

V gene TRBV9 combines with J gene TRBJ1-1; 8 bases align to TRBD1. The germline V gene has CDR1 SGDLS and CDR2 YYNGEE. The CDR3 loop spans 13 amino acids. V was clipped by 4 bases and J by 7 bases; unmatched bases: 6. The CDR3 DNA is TGTGCCAGCAGCCACTATGGACAGGGTGAAGCTTTCTTT. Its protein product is CASSHYGQGEAFF.

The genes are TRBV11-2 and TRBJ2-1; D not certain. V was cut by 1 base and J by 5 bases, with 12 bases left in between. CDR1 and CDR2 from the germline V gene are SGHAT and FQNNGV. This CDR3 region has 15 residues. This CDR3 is CASSLGRWRNNEQFF. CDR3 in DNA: TGTGCCAGCAGCTTAGGGCGATGGCGGAACAATGAGCAGTTCTTC.

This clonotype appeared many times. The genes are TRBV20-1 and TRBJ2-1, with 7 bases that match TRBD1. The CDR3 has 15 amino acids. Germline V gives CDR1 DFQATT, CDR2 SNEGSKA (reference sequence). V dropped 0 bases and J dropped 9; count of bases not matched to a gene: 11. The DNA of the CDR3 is TGCAGTGCTAGAGACCTCCTGGGACAGACTGGTGAGCAGTTCTTC. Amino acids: CSARDLLGQTGEQFF.

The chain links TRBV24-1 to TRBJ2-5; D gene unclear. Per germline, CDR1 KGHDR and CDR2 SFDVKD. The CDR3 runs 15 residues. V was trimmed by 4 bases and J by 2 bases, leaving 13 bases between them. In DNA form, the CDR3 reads TGTGCCACCAGTGAAAAAAAGGGCCTGCAAGAGACCCAGTACTTC. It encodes CATSEKKGLQETQYF.